This T cell receptor beta chain was found in a study of blood T cells in healthy people across ages. The study, taken as a whole, reports: Estimated diversity that came from one million T cells was considered an underestimate.

This clonotype came up once. What it binds is not known. CDR3 length: 14 amino acids. Trimming took off 3 bases at V and 4 bases at J, with 12 bases between the two ends. Looked up from germline, CDR1 is SQVTM and CDR2 is ANQGSEA. There were at least 6 micrograms of total RNA extracted from every sample. Next came a second PCR, run for about 7 to 12 cycles, which used a sample-barcoded 5' primer along with a J-beta primer mix. MiXCR, applied by TCRdb to the 5' RACE reads, yields one record per CDR3 protein. The profile covers roughly 730,000 distinct CDR3 sequences, with 45% to 70% appearing a single time and 25% to 30% taken by the ten largest.

Sequencing used blood. The receptor was isolated from a man aged 35-49 years in good health. This chain connects TRBV29-1 to TRBJ2-2; TRBD1 is a possible D gene (6 bases). In DNA form, the CDR3 reads TGCAGCGTTGATACACAGGGACGCACCGGGGAGCTGTTTTTT. Translated, it gives CSVDTQGRTGELFF.